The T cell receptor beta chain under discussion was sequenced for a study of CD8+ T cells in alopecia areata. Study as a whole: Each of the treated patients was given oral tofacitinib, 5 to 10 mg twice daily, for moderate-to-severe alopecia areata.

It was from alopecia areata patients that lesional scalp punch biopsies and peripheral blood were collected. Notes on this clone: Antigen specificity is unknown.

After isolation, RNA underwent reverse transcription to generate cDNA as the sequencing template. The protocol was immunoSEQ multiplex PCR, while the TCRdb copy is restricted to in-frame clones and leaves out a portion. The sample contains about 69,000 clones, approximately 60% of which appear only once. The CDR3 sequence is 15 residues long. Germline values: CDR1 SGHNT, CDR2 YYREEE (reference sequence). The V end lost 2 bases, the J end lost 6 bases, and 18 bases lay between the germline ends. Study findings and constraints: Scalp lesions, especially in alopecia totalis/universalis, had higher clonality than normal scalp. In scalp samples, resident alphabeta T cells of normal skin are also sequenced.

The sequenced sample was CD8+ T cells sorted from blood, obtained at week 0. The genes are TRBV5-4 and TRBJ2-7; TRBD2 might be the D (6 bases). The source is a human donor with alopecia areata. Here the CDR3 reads CASSLGPSAGTEQYF. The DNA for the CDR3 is TGTGCCAGCAGCTTAGGTCCTAGCGCTGGTACCGAGCAGTACTTC.